The 22 T cell receptor beta chains in this list originate from one sample, sequenced in a study of blood T cell repertoires in COVID-19. Clones were sequenced by immunoSEQ multiplex PCR, and TCRdb holds only the in-frame ones, with some missing. The sample includes around 81,000 clones, roughly 80% seen only once; the top ten take about 12%. Source material: peripheral blood. These receptors all come from a human donor in a cohort sampled during active COVID-19.

V usage is TRBV7-9 and J usage is TRBJ1-2, with D possibly TRBD1 on 5 matching bases. CDR3 length: 13 residues. In germline, CDR1 is SEHNR, CDR2 FQNEAQ (reference sequence). The V end lost 7 bases, the J end lost 0 bases, and 9 bases lay between the germline ends. The CDR3 protein is CASIRGSNYGYTF. The CDR3 region has the DNA TGTGCCAGCATCCGGGGGTCTAACTATGGCTACACCTTC.

This clone was observed a handful of times. The chain has TRBV19 and TRBJ1-3, with 7 bases that match TRBD1. V was pared by 5 bases and J by 3 bases, with 7 bases of the junction left unmatched. The germline CDR1 and CDR2 sequences are LNHDA and SQIVND (reference sequence). This CDR3 has 15 amino acids. CDR3 protein: CASSVGQVGGNTIYF. The CDR3 DNA reads TGTGCCAGTAGTGTTGGACAGGTCGGTGGAAACACCATATATTTT.

The rearrangement uses TRBV19 and TRBJ2-5; perhaps TRBD2 as D (6 bases). CDR1 is LNHDA and CDR2 is SQIVND in the germline V gene (reference sequence). With 1 base removed from V and 2 bases from J, the gap between germline ends came to 11 bases. The CDR3 has 15 amino acids. For the CDR3, the DNA is TGTGCCAGTAGTATAGGGGGGGACGGACAAGAGACCCAGTACTTC. It yields the protein CASSIGGDGQETQYF.

By share, this clone ranks as medium-sized. The genes are TRBV4-1 and TRBJ2-1; possibly TRBD1 for D (6 bases). The CDR3 has 19 residues. CDR1 is MGHRA and CDR2 is YSYEKL in the germline V gene. Trimming took off 0 bases at V and 0 bases at J, with 18 bases between the two ends. The CDR3 DNA follows: TGCGCCAGCAGCCAAGATCAGGTGGCAGGGGTCAGCTCCTACAATGAGCAGTTCTTC. Translation gives CASSQDQVAGVSSYNEQFF.

CDR3 sequence: CASSSDRGEQFF. CDR3 bases: TGTGCCAGCTCATCCGACAGAGGTGAGCAGTTCTTC. The gene calls are TRBV18 and TRBJ2-1; D is possibly TRBD1 (5 bases). V lost 5 bases, J lost 9 bases, and 11 bases lay in between. The CDR3 runs 12 residues. In germline, CDR1 is KGHSH, CDR2 LQKENI.

This clone has a single count. J is TRBJ1-6 and V is TRBV30, with D possibly matching TRBD1 (6 bases). From germline, CDR1 is GTSNPN and CDR2 SVGIG (reference sequence). The CDR3 totals 13 residues. V shed 4 bases and J shed 6 bases, with 10 bases lying between them. CDR3 coding DNA: TGTGCCTGGACTCGGACAGCTAATTCACCCCTCCACTTT. This translates into CAWTRTANSPLHF.

This clone appeared many times. The gene calls are TRBV5-4 and TRBJ2-7; D is possibly TRBD2 (6 bases). Germline V CDR1 and CDR2: SGHNT, YYREEE (reference sequence). The ends were cut back, 1 base at V and 1 base at J, with 12 bases in the middle. The CDR3 is made up of 15 amino acids. For the CDR3, the DNA is TGTGCCAGCAGCTTGTATCCTAGCGCTTCCTACGAGCAGTACTTC. This encodes CASSLYPSASYEQYF. The full variable domain, with the rest looked up from reference TRBV5-4 and TRBJ2-7, is ETGVTQSPTHLIKTRGQQVTLRCSSQSGHNTVSWYQQALGQGPQFIFQYYREEENGRGNFPPRFSGLQFPNYSSELNVNALELDDSALYLCASSLYPSASYEQYFGPGTRLTVT.

V and J are TRBV10-3 and TRBJ2-3, with 8 nucleotides matching TRBD1. CDR3 size: 17 residues. Germline values: CDR1 ENHRY, CDR2 SYGVKD. V dropped 10 bases and J dropped 4; count of bases not matched to a gene: 19. CDR3 in DNA: TGTGCCACCGGAAGTATACAGGGGGAAAGGCCGCCAGATACGCAGTATTTT. The encoded protein is CATGSIQGERPPDTQYF.

V and J are TRBV7-2 and TRBJ2-3, with D perhaps matching TRBD2 (6 bases). V shed 5 bases and J shed 6 bases, with 15 bases lying between them. Germline V lookup: CDR1 SGHTA, CDR2 FQGNSA. The CDR3 contains 14 residues. The CDR3 bases are TGTGCCAGCAGCCAAACCGGGACTTGGGATACGCAGTATTTT. Amino acid sequence: CASSQTGTWDTQYF.

The V gene is TRBV6-6, the J gene TRBJ1-4, with a possible D match to TRBD1 (5 bases). Trimming stripped 6 bases from V and 3 bases from J, with 14 bases between. The germline V gene has CDR1 MNHNY and CDR2 SVGAGI (reference sequence). The CDR3 runs to 15 residues. The CDR3 DNA reads TGTGCCAGCAGCCCACTCGGGGGTTCTAATGAAAAACTGTTTTTT. It specifies CASSPLGGSNEKLFF.

The genes are TRBV11-3 and TRBJ2-1; a possible D gene is TRBD1 (5 bases). The CDR3 length is 13 residues. Germline-derived CDR1 and CDR2 are SGHNT and YENEEA. The germline V and J ends were trimmed by 5 bases and 4 bases, with 9 bases remaining between them. The CDR3 DNA is TGTGCCAGCAGCATCACAGGTTACAATGAGCAGTTCTTC. Its protein is CASSITGYNEQFF.

The chain links TRBV6-2 or TRBV6-3 to TRBJ2-3; D ambiguous. Between the trimmed V and J ends, which lost 2 bases and 2 bases, there was a span of 8 bases. The CDR3 is 14 amino acids. Germline loops: CDR1 MNHEY, CDR2 SVGEGT. The CDR3 DNA follows: TGTGCCAGCAGTTACCAACTAAACACAGATACGCAGTATTTT. Protein product: CASSYQLNTDTQYF.

This chain links TRBV29-1 with TRBJ1-1; D remains unclear. V was pared by 4 bases and J by 4 bases, with 13 bases between. This CDR3 is built from 13 residues. The germline gives CDR1 SQVTM, CDR2 ANQGSEA. The CDR3 bases are TGCAGCGTTGTTAGCACCTCAAGCACTGAAGCTTTCTTT. This encodes CSVVSTSSTEAFF.

This rearrangement joins TRBV19 to TRBJ2-6; 15 bases line up with TRBD2. V was clipped by 4 bases and J by 2 bases; unmatched bases: 3. Germline V gives CDR1 LNHDA, CDR2 SQIVND (reference sequence). The CDR3 has 18 amino acids. This CDR3 reads CASSRTSGRATGANVLTF. The CDR3, as DNA: TGTGCCAGTAGTAGGACTAGCGGGAGGGCAACTGGGGCCAACGTCCTGACTTTC.

The chain's CDR3 is CASSSRRGQQETQYF. CDR3 nucleotide sequence: TGCGCCAGCAGCAGCAGAAGGGGACAGCAAGAGACCCAGTACTTC. The J gene is TRBJ2-5, the V gene TRBV5-1, with TRBD1 identical over 7 bases. Germline trimming cut 4 bases from V and 2 bases from J; bases unmatched to any gene: 8. The V gene's germline CDR1 is SGHRS and CDR2 YFSETQ. The CDR3 length is 15 residues.

The rearrangement links TRBV13 to TRBJ2-2, with 9 positions matching TRBD2. Trimming took 6 bases from V and 7 from J; bases not matched to a gene: 12. Germline V gene data show CDR1 as PRHDT and CDR2 as FYEKMQ (reference sequence). The length of the CDR3 is 16 residues. CDR3 sequence (DNA): TGTGCCAGCAGTACCGCTCGCGGGAGGGTAGACGGGGAGCTGTTTTTT. Protein product: CASSTARGRVDGELFF.

This clone turned up a few times. The chain employs TRBV27 and TRBJ2-1; the D gene is possibly TRBD1 (5 bases). CDR3 length: 14 amino acids. The germline CDR1 and CDR2 sequences are MNHEY and SMNVEV (reference sequence). The ends were cut back, 3 bases at V and 6 bases at J, with 12 bases in the middle. The CDR3 here is CASSFQGGGNEQFF. DNA of the CDR3: TGTGCCAGCAGTTTCCAGGGCGGCGGCAATGAGCAGTTCTTC.

This sequence joins TRBV28 and TRBJ1-3; weak D call: TRBD1 (5 bases). This CDR3 spans 14 amino acids. Between the trimmed V and J ends, which lost 4 bases and 2 bases, there was a span of 9 bases. Germline loops: CDR1 MDHEN, CDR2 SYDVKM. DNA for the CDR3: TGTGCCAGCAGTTCGCCGGGGGCTGGAAACACCATATATTTT. Encoded protein: CASSSPGAGNTIYF.

V and J are TRBV27 and TRBJ1-1, with 7 bases lining up with TRBD1. V gave up 10 bases and J gave up 6 bases; unmatched junction bases: 17. The CDR3 length is 15 residues. Looked up from germline, CDR1 is MNHEY and CDR2 is SMNVEV (reference sequence). CDR3 nucleotide sequence: TGTGCCACCACATCCACGGGGAGAGGGGGCGCTGAAGCTTTCTTT. This translates into CATTSTGRGGAEAFF.

V usage is TRBV27 and J usage is TRBJ2-5, with 10 bases fitting TRBD2. The CDR3 has 10 amino acids. The germline V gene encodes CDR1 MNHEY and CDR2 SMNVEV (reference sequence). Here the CDR3 DNA reads TGTGGAAGCGGGGGGGGGACCCAGTACTTC. This encodes CGSGGGTQYF.

This sequence joins TRBV14 and TRBJ1-4; D may be TRBD1 (6 bases). Germline loops: CDR1 SGHDN, CDR2 FVKESK. Between the trimmed V and J ends, which lost 0 bases and 5 bases, there was a span of 10 bases. The CDR3 runs 15 residues. As DNA, the CDR3 is TGTGCCAGCAGCCAAGAAACAGGGTTAAATGAAAAACTGTTTTTT. It specifies CASSQETGLNEKLFF.

This clone has a handful of counts. CDR3 region: CASSQGHRDTQYF. The CDR3 region has the DNA TGTGCCAGCAGCCAAGGACACAGAGATACGCAGTATTTT. The rearrangement links TRBV7-2 to TRBJ2-3, with D possibly being TRBD1 (5 bases). Germline V gene lookup returns CDR1 SGHTA and CDR2 FQGNSA. V gave up 5 bases and J gave up 5 bases, with 11 bases separating them. The CDR3 contains 13 residues.